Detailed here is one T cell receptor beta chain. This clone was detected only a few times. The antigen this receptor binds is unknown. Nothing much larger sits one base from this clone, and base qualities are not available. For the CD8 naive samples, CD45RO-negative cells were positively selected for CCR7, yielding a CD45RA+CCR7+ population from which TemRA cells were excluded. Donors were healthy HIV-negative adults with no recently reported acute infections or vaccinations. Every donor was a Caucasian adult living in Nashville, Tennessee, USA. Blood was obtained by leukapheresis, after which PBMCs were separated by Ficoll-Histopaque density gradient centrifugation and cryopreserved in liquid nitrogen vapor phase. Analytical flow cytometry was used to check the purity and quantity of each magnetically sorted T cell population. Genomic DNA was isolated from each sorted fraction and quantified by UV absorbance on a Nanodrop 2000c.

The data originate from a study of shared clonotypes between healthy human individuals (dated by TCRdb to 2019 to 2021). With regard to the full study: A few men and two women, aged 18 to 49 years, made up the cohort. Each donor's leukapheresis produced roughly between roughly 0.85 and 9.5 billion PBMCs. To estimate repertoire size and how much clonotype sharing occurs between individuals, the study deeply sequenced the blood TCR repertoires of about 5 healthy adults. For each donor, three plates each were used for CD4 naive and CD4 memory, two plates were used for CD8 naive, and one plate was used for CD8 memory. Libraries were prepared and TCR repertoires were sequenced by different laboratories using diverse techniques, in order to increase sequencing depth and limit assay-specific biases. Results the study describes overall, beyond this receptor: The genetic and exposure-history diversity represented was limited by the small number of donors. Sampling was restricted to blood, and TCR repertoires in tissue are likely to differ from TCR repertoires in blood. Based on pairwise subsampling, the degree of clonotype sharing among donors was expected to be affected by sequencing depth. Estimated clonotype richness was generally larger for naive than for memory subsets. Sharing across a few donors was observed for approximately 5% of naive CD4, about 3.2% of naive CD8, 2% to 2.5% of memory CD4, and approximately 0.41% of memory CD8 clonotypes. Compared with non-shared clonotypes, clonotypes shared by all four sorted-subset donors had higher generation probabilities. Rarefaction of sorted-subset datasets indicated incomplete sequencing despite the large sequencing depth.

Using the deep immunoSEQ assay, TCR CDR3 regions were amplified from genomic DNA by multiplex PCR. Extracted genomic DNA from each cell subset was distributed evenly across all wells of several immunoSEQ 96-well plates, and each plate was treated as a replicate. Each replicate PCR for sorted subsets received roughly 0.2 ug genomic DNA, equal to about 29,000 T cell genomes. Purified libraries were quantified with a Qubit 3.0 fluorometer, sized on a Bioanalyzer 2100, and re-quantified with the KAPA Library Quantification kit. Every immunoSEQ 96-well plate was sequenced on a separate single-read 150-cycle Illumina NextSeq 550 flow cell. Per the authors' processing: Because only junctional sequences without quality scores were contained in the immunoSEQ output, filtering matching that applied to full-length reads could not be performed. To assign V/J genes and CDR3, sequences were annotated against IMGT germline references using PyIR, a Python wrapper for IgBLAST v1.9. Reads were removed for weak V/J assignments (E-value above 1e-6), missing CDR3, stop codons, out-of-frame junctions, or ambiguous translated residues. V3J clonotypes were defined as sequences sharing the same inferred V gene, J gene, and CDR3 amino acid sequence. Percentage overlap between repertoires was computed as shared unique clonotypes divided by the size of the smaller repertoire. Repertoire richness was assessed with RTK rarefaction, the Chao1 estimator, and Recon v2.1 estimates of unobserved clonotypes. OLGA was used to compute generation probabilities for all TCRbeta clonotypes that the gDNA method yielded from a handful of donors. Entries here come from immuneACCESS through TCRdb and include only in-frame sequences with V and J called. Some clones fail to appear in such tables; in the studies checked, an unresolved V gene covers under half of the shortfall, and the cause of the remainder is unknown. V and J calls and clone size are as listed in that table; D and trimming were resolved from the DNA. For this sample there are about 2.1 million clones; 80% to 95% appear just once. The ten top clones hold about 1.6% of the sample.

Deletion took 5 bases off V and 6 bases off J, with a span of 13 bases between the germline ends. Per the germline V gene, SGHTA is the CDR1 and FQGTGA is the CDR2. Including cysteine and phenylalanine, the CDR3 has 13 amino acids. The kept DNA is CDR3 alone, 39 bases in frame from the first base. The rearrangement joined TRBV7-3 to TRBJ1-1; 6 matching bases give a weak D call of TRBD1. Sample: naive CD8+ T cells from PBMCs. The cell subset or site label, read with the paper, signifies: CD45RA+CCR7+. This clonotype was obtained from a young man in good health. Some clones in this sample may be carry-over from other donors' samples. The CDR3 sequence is CASSPLTGSEAFF. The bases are TGTGCCAGCAGCCCCCTTACAGGGTCTGAAGCTTTCTTT.